A selection of T cell receptor beta chains follows, all from one sample in a study of graft-versus-host responses after intestinal transplantation. The antigens of these receptors remain unknown. Sequenced by immunoSEQ multiplex PCR; TCRdb stores in-frame clones only, minus some. The sample holds roughly 73,000 clones, around 87% seen once. Here the sequenced sample was unstimulated CD8+ T cells sorted from spleen or lymph node cells, taken before transplant. Every receptor here comes from a human donor who was the organ donor for an intestinal transplant. Each CDR3 is given with its conserved first and last residue. The D gene is left open where the match is weak. Only some rows state a clone size, as once, few, many or a class for expanded clones.

J gene: TRBJ2-3
clone size: -
V gene: TRBV10-1
D gene: -
CDR3 DNA: TGCGCCAGCAGCGGAGGGGGGGCTGGAGATACGCAGTATTTT
CDR3 protein: CASSGGGAGDTQYF

J gene: TRBJ1-2
clone size: -
V gene: TRBV6-5
D gene: TRBD1
CDR3 DNA: TGTGCCAGCAAGACAGGGTTCTATGGCTACACCTTC
CDR3 protein: CASKTGFYGYTF

J gene: TRBJ1-2
clone size: -
V gene: TRBV2
D gene: -
CDR3 DNA: TGTGCCAACCTAAAGGGGGAGAATGGCTACACCTTC
CDR3 protein: CANLKGENGYTF

J gene: TRBJ2-1
clone size: -
V gene: TRBV5-1
D gene: TRBD1
CDR3 DNA: TGCGCCAGCAGCACCTGGGACAGGTCCTACAATGAGCAGTTCTTC
CDR3 protein: CASSTWDRSYNEQFF

J gene: TRBJ1-2
clone size: few
V gene: TRBV9
D gene: TRBD1
CDR3 DNA: TGTGCCAGCAGCGTGTTCGAGACAGGGAGGGAAGGCTACACCTTC
CDR3 protein: CASSVFETGREGYTF

J gene: TRBJ1-1
clone size: -
V gene: TRBV28
D gene: -
CDR3 DNA: TGTGCCAGCAGTCCTAACATACACCGGTTAGGGAACACTGAAGCTTTCTTT
CDR3 protein: CASSPNIHRLGNTEAFF

J gene: TRBJ1-5
clone size: few
V gene: TRBV19
D gene: -
CDR3 DNA: TGTGCCAGTAGTATCGGGGGACCCCAGCATTTT
CDR3 protein: CASSIGGPQHF

J gene: TRBJ2-5
clone size: -
V gene: TRBV5-8
D gene: -
CDR3 DNA: TGTGCCAGCAGCAACGAACAGACCCAGTACTTC
CDR3 protein: CASSNEQTQYF

J gene: TRBJ2-1
clone size: -
V gene: TRBV9
D gene: -
CDR3 DNA: TGTGCCAGCAGCGTAGGGACGTTGAATGAGCAGTTCTTC
CDR3 protein: CASSVGTLNEQFF

J gene: TRBJ2-7
clone size: -
V gene: TRBV29-1
D gene: -
CDR3 DNA: TGCAGCGTCGGAGGCGTATCTGTCTACGAGCAGTACTTC
CDR3 protein: CSVGGVSVYEQYF

J gene: TRBJ2-2
clone size: -
V gene: TRBV19
D gene: -
CDR3 DNA: TGTGCCAGTAGCTGGGGCGGGGAGCTGTTTTTT
CDR3 protein: CASSWGGELFF

J gene: TRBJ2-7
clone size: -
V gene: TRBV30
D gene: -
CDR3 DNA: TGTGCCTGGAGTGTATCTCTCGGCTCCTACGAGCAGTACTTC
CDR3 protein: CAWSVSLGSYEQYF

J gene: TRBJ2-7
clone size: -
V gene: TRBV7-9
D gene: -
CDR3 DNA: TGTGCCAGCAGCACCCTCAACTACGAGCAGTACTTC
CDR3 protein: CASSTLNYEQYF

J gene: TRBJ2-2
clone size: few
V gene: TRBV6-1
D gene: -
CDR3 DNA: TGTGCCAGCAGTGAGCTCTTCCGGAACACCGGGGAGCTGTTTTTT
CDR3 protein: CASSELFRNTGELFF

J gene: TRBJ1-1
clone size: -
V gene: TRBV27
D gene: -
CDR3 DNA: TGTGCCAGCGCCGAGGTTTTTTACACTGAAGCTTTCTTT
CDR3 protein: CASAEVFYTEAFF

J gene: TRBJ1-1
clone size: once
V gene: TRBV7-9
D gene: -
CDR3 DNA: TGTGCCAGCGCCGGGGGCGAGGTTGAAGCTTTCTTT
CDR3 protein: CASAGGEVEAFF

J gene: TRBJ1-3
clone size: -
V gene: TRBV29-1
D gene: -
CDR3 DNA: TGCAGCGTGCCCTCTGGAAACACCATATATTTT
CDR3 protein: CSVPSGNTIYF

J gene: TRBJ2-7
clone size: -
V gene: TRBV4-2
D gene: -
CDR3 DNA: TGTGCCAGCAGCCAAGACACACAGGACTCCTCCTACGAGCAGTACTTC
CDR3 protein: CASSQDTQDSSYEQYF

J gene: TRBJ1-1
clone size: -
V gene: TRBV5-6
D gene: -
CDR3 DNA: TGTGCCAGCACCATGGATCTTAAGGTGAACACTGAAGCTTTCTTT
CDR3 protein: CASTMDLKVNTEAFF

J gene: TRBJ1-2
clone size: -
V gene: TRBV7-8
D gene: -
CDR3 DNA: TGTGCCAGCAGCACTCGGGAAATCTTGGATGGCTACACCTTC
CDR3 protein: CASSTREILDGYTF

J gene: TRBJ2-7
clone size: -
V gene: TRBV4-2
D gene: TRBD2
CDR3 DNA: TGTGCCAGCAGCCAAGATGCGATAGCGGGGAACTCCTACGAGCAGTACTTC
CDR3 protein: CASSQDAIAGNSYEQYF

J gene: TRBJ1-6
clone size: few
V gene: TRBV6-4
D gene: -
CDR3 DNA: TGTGCCAGCAGTGAATCGGGAAATTCACCCCTCCACTTT
CDR3 protein: CASSESGNSPLHF

J gene: TRBJ2-1
clone size: -
V gene: TRBV29-1
D gene: -
CDR3 DNA: TGCAGCGTTGATGAAAGGTACAATGAGCAGTTCTTC
CDR3 protein: CSVDERYNEQFF

J gene: TRBJ2-1
clone size: -
V gene: TRBV4-1
D gene: -
CDR3 DNA: TGCGCCAGCAGCCAGCATAAGCAGACAGGGAGGAATGAGCAGTTCTTC
CDR3 protein: CASSQHKQTGRNEQFF

J gene: TRBJ2-3
clone size: -
V gene: TRBV28
D gene: -
CDR3 DNA: TGTGCCAGCGGACTTGGGGATACGCAGTATTTT
CDR3 protein: CASGLGDTQYF

J gene: TRBJ1-2
clone size: -
V gene: TRBV5-1
D gene: TRBD1
CDR3 DNA: TGCGCCAGCAGCTTACTACAGGGGGCGGAAGGCTACACCTTC
CDR3 protein: CASSLLQGAEGYTF

J gene: TRBJ1-4
clone size: -
V gene: TRBV5-1
D gene: -
CDR3 DNA: TGCGCCAGCAGCTCGAGGTTTCCAGATAATGAAAAACTGTTTTTT
CDR3 protein: CASSSRFPDNEKLFF

J gene: TRBJ2-7
clone size: -
V gene: TRBV28
D gene: TRBD1
CDR3 DNA: TGTGCCAGCAGTTTATGGGCAGGGGGATCATCAGGCGAGCAGTACTTC
CDR3 protein: CASSLWAGGSSGEQYF

J gene: TRBJ2-1
clone size: -
V gene: TRBV30
D gene: -
CDR3 DNA: TGTGCCTGGAGCCTCCTGTCAAATGAGCAGTTCTTC
CDR3 protein: CAWSLLSNEQFF

J gene: TRBJ2-5
clone size: -
V gene: TRBV7-8
D gene: -
CDR3 DNA: TGTGCCAGCAGCTTAGCCGGACTGGAACAAGAGACCCAGTACTTC
CDR3 protein: CASSLAGLEQETQYF

J gene: TRBJ1-1
clone size: -
V gene: TRBV6-1
D gene: -
CDR3 DNA: TGTGCCAGCAGTGAATCTCTCGGTACAGCGAGCACTGAAGCTTTCTTT
CDR3 protein: CASSESLGTASTEAFF

J gene: TRBJ1-6
clone size: -
V gene: TRBV28
D gene: -
CDR3 DNA: TGTGCCAGCACCTCAGGGAGCTCCTATAATTCACCCCTCCACTTT
CDR3 protein: CASTSGSSYNSPLHF

J gene: TRBJ1-2
clone size: -
V gene: TRBV27
D gene: TRBD1
CDR3 DNA: TGTGCCAGCAGTTTAGTGGCAGGGGGAACCTATGGCTACACCTTC
CDR3 protein: CASSLVAGGTYGYTF

J gene: TRBJ1-4
clone size: -
V gene: TRBV28
D gene: -
CDR3 DNA: TGTGCCAGCAGTGCTACGACAGGCCTTGCAACTAATGAAAAACTGTTTTTT
CDR3 protein: CASSATTGLATNEKLFF

J gene: TRBJ1-1
clone size: -
V gene: TRBV19
D gene: TRBD1
CDR3 DNA: TGTGCCAGTAGCACCTCCGGGACAGGGATTAAGAACACTGAAGCTTTCTTT
CDR3 protein: CASSTSGTGIKNTEAFF

J gene: TRBJ2-6
clone size: -
V gene: TRBV9
D gene: -
CDR3 DNA: TGTGCCAGCAGCGTAGATAAGAAATCTGGGGCCAACGTCCTGACTTTC
CDR3 protein: CASSVDKKSGANVLTF

J gene: TRBJ2-2
clone size: -
V gene: TRBV5-6
D gene: -
CDR3 DNA: TGTGCCAGCAGCTTGCAGTTCGCGAACACCGGGGAGCTGTTTTTT
CDR3 protein: CASSLQFANTGELFF

J gene: TRBJ1-3
clone size: -
V gene: TRBV6-1
D gene: TRBD1
CDR3 DNA: TGTGCCAGCAGTGATCCGGGACAGGGACTCTCTGGAAACACCATATATTTT
CDR3 protein: CASSDPGQGLSGNTIYF

J gene: TRBJ1-1
clone size: once
V gene: TRBV5-6
D gene: -
CDR3 DNA: TGTGCCAGCAGCTTGAGGGCGACCGGCACTGAAGCTTTCTTT
CDR3 protein: CASSLRATGTEAFF

J gene: TRBJ2-2
clone size: -
V gene: TRBV6-1
D gene: -
CDR3 DNA: TGTGCCAGCAGCCGGGACGGGGGATCCACCGGGGAGCTGTTTTTT
CDR3 protein: CASSRDGGSTGELFF

J gene: TRBJ1-2
clone size: -
V gene: TRBV9
D gene: -
CDR3 DNA: TGTGCCAGCAGCGTATCAGGACAGAGAGAACCAGCTAACTATGGCTACACCTTC
CDR3 protein: CASSVSGQREPANYGYTF

J gene: TRBJ2-4
clone size: -
V gene: TRBV5-6
D gene: -
CDR3 DNA: TGTGCCAGCAGCTTAATAGGGGCCTTCCCCCCGGACTTC
CDR3 protein: CASSLIGAFPPDF

J gene: TRBJ2-7
clone size: -
V gene: TRBV6-6
D gene: -
CDR3 DNA: TGTGCCAGCACCCCTACCCGGCACTACTCCTACGAGCAGTACTTC
CDR3 protein: CASTPTRHYSYEQYF

J gene: TRBJ2-3
clone size: -
V gene: TRBV29-1
D gene: -
CDR3 DNA: TGCAGCGTTTTACCATTGGACCGAAGCACAGATACGCAGTATTTT
CDR3 protein: CSVLPLDRSTDTQYF

J gene: TRBJ2-5
clone size: -
V gene: TRBV4-2
D gene: TRBD2
CDR3 DNA: TGTGCCAGCAGCCAAGCCTCGGCCGGACTAGCGGGGGAAGAGACCCAGTACTTC
CDR3 protein: CASSQASAGLAGEETQYF

J gene: TRBJ1-1
clone size: -
V gene: TRBV5-4
D gene: -
CDR3 DNA: TGTGCCAGCAGCCACATTAGCACTGAAGCTTTCTTT
CDR3 protein: CASSHISTEAFF

J gene: TRBJ2-1
clone size: -
V gene: TRBV6-1
D gene: -
CDR3 DNA: TGTGCCAGCAGTGAAGACTGGAGCTCCTACAATGAGCAGTTCTTC
CDR3 protein: CASSEDWSSYNEQFF

J gene: TRBJ1-1
clone size: -
V gene: TRBV15
D gene: TRBD1
CDR3 DNA: TGTGCCACCAGCAGCCGACAGGGCCCTGAAGCTTTCTTT
CDR3 protein: CATSSRQGPEAFF

J gene: TRBJ1-2
clone size: -
V gene: TRBV6-1
D gene: -
CDR3 DNA: TGTGCCAGCGGAAAATACGTGCACTATGGCTACACCTTC
CDR3 protein: CASGKYVHYGYTF

J gene: TRBJ2-1
clone size: -
V gene: TRBV5-5
D gene: -
CDR3 DNA: TGTGCCAGCAGCTTGGGGCTCGATGAGCAGTTCTTC
CDR3 protein: CASSLGLDEQFF

J gene: TRBJ2-1
clone size: -
V gene: TRBV7-3
D gene: TRBD2
CDR3 DNA: TGTGCCAGCAGCCCAACTAGCGGGGGGGTCCTCGGTGGTGAGCAGTTCTTC
CDR3 protein: CASSPTSGGVLGGEQFF